This T cell receptor beta chain emerged from a study of cytomegalovirus exposure and HLA in healthy donors. General observations from the study: A reported reduction in N-insertions relative to the approximately 600-donor mean was seen in an Asian-associated ancestry cluster in a later analysis. A later analysis linked a missense variant in DCLRE1C to the trimming of TCR beta V and J genes. Across HLA loci, a later analysis found differing TCR association rates, with DRB1 most and HLA-C fewest.

Whereas donors were nominally healthy upon sampling, unrecorded immune exposures were probable. This clone was detected only a few times. Its antigen is unidentified. The PCR used 60 Vbeta and 13 Jbeta primers. Sequencing was performed with immunoSEQ multiplex PCR; in TCRdb, only in-frame clones are kept and a portion is missing. Seen here are about 140,000 clones, around 78% observed once, and the top ten hold 2% to 2.5%. The CDR3 runs 14 residues. Trimming took 5 bases from V and 0 from J, leaving 11 bases between them. The germline V gene has CDR1 SGHRS and CDR2 YFSETQ. The sample comprised PBMCs. The TCR was taken from a woman aged 18-29 years in good health and CMV-seropositive. The J gene is TRBJ1-2, the V gene TRBV5-1; unclear D gene. The CDR3 DNA is TGCGCCAGCAGACTCGACAAAACTAACTATGGCTACACCTTC. This translates into CASRLDKTNYGYTF.